Following are 9 T cell receptor beta chains from one sample sequenced in a study of cytomegalovirus exposure and HLA in healthy donors. The study ran its PCR with 60 Vbeta and 13 Jbeta primers. Profiled with immunoSEQ multiplex PCR; TCRdb holds only in-frame clones, not every one. The sample records about 97,000 clones, 65% to 85% being singletons. Input material: PBMCs. The receptors here all came from a man aged 40-49 years in good health and CMV-seropositive.

J is TRBJ1-3 and V is TRBV5-1; 10 bases map to TRBD1. The V gene end was trimmed by 4 bases and the J gene end by 7 bases; junction bases not matched to a gene: 2. This CDR3 is 13 amino acids long. The germline V gene has CDR1 SGHRS and CDR2 YFSETQ. This CDR3 reads CASSQDRGNTIYF. In DNA form, the CDR3 reads TGCGCCAGCAGCCAGGACAGGGGGAACACCATATATTTT.

The CDR3 sequence: CASTIRGSGTDTQYF. The CDR3 nucleotides are TGTGCCAGCACCATAAGGGGGAGCGGCACAGATACGCAGTATTTT. The chain carries TRBV6-5 and TRBJ2-3, with D perhaps TRBD1 (6 bases). Per germline, CDR1 MNHEY and CDR2 SVGAGI. The ends were cut back, 7 bases at V and 1 base at J, with 15 bases in the middle. The CDR3 sequence is 15 residues long.

V is TRBV28 and J is TRBJ1-2; the match to TRBD1 covers 10 bases. With 5 bases clipped from V and 8 bases from J, the junction kept 8 bases outside the gene matches. The CDR3 totals 14 residues. Germline V gives CDR1 MDHEN, CDR2 SYDVKM. CDR3 amino acids: CASSPGTGAYGYTF. In DNA, the CDR3 is TGTGCCAGCAGTCCCGGGACAGGGGCGTACGGCTACACCTTC.

CDR3 coding DNA: TGTGCCAGCAGACCGGGACAGGGAGTGGCTGAAGCTTTCTTT. The encoded protein is CASRPGQGVAEAFF. The chain carries TRBV6-4 and TRBJ1-1; TRBD1 aligns across 9 bases. Germline V gene sequence: CDR1 MRHNA, CDR2 SNTAGT. This CDR3 is 14 amino acids long. The V segment lost 6 bases and the J segment 6 bases; nucleotides outside the gene matches: 8.

This clone was detected only a few times. The chain has TRBV27 and TRBJ1-6, with a tentative D call TRBD1 (6 bases). Between the trimmed V and J ends, which lost 3 bases and 8 bases, there was a span of 11 bases. The CDR3 is made up of 14 amino acids. Germline V gives CDR1 MNHEY, CDR2 SMNVEV (reference sequence). CDR3 residues: CASSFGGADSPLHF. The CDR3 bases are TGTGCCAGCAGTTTCGGGGGGGCGGATTCACCCCTCCACTTT.

The chain combines TRBV19 with TRBJ2-2, with D unclear. CDR1 and CDR2 (germline): LNHDA, SQIVND (reference sequence). V was pared by 5 bases and J by 3 bases, with 10 bases between. The CDR3 consists of 14 residues. The CDR3 here is CASSLEPHTGELFF. The CDR3 DNA is TGTGCCAGTAGTCTGGAGCCCCACACCGGGGAGCTGTTTTTT.

As to this clone: A read error may account for a junction end that differs from germline. The chain employs TRBV7-8 and TRBJ2-6; 7 positions match TRBD1. The germline CDR1 and CDR2 sequences are SGHVS and FQNEAQ. There are 17 residues in the CDR3. The DNA of the CDR3 is TGTGCCAGCAGCTTGGGGACAGCCAACTCTGGGGCCAACGGCCTGACTTTC. Translation gives CASSLGTANSGANGLTF.

The chain is built from TRBV7-8 and TRBJ2-3, with TRBD2 matching 9 bases. V trimming: 6 bases; J trimming: 1 base; junction bases outside the gene matches: 11. Germline lookup yields CDR1 SGHVS and CDR2 FQNEAQ. There are 17 residues in the CDR3. The CDR3 DNA sequence: TGTGCCAGCAGTAAGGCGGGGGGGCTGATCGGCACAGATACGCAGTATTTT. Residues: CASSKAGGLIGTDTQYF. The entire variable domain, with the rest obtained from reference TRBV7-8 and TRBJ2-3, is as follows: GAGVSQSPRYKVAKRGQDVALRCDPISGHVSLFWYQQALGQGPEFLTYFQNEAQLDKSGLPSDRFFAERPEGSVSTLKIQRTQQEDSAVYLCASSKAGGLIGTDTQYFGPGTRLTVL.

CDR3 residues: CASSDLGYEQYF. DNA of the CDR3: TGTGCCAGCAGTGATCTAGGCTACGAGCAGTACTTC. This chain uses TRBV2 with TRBJ2-7, with D hard to call. V was shortened by 3 bases and J by 3 bases, with 6 bases between the two germline ends. Germline lookup yields CDR1 SNHLY and CDR2 FYNNEI. The CDR3 has 12 residues.